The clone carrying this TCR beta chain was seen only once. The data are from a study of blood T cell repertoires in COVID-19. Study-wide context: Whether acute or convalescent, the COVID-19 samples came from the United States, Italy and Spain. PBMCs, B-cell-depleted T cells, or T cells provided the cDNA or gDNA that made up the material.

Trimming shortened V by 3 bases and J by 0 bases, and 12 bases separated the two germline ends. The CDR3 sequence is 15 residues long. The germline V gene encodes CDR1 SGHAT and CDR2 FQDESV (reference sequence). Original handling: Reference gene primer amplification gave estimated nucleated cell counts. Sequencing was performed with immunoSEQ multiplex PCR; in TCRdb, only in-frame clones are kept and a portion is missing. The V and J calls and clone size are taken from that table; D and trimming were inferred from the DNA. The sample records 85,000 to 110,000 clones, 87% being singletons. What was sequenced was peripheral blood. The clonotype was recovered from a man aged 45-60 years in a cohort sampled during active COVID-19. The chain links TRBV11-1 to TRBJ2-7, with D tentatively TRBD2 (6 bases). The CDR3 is CASSFGGVSSYEQYF. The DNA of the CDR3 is TGTGCCAGCAGCTTTGGCGGGGTTAGCTCCTACGAGCAGTACTTC.